One T cell receptor beta chain is described in this entry. Its antigen is currently unknown. These data belong to a study of T cell responses to AZD1222 COVID-19 vaccine. Overall study context: Both about-4-week and about-12-week second-dose recipients were combined.

TCRdb's table, derived via immunoSEQ multiplex PCR, lists solely in-frame clones and lacks some. Altogether 80,000 to 100,000 clones are present, roughly 91% being singletons, with the ten largest covering 6.5% to 8%. Germline V gene data show CDR1 as LNHDA and CDR2 as SQIVND (reference sequence). V was clipped by 4 bases and J by 5 bases, with 11 bases between them. The CDR3 has 14 residues. Study results and limitations: Following two doses of AZD1222, Spike-specific TCR breadth and depth rose. The donor group comprised mostly white British people and more females; the analysis possibly underestimated clonal diversity. The repertoires were collected only after the peak T cell response.

This sequence was found in an adult in good health. The material sequenced was peripheral blood, taken on day 0 of AZD1222 vaccination. The rearrangement joins TRBV19 to TRBJ1-4, with TRBD1 as a possible D gene (5 bases). CDR3 nucleotide sequence: TGTGCCAGTAGTAAAGGTACAGGCAATGAAAAACTGTTTTTT. This codes for CASSKGTGNEKLFF. The entire variable domain, with the rest obtained from reference TRBV19 and TRBJ1-4, is as follows: DGGITQSPKYLFRKEGQNVTLSCEQNLNHDAMYWYRQDPGQGLRLIYYSQIVNDFQKGDIAEGYSVSREKKESFPLTVTSAQKNPTAFYLCASSKGTGNEKLFFGSGTQLSVL.